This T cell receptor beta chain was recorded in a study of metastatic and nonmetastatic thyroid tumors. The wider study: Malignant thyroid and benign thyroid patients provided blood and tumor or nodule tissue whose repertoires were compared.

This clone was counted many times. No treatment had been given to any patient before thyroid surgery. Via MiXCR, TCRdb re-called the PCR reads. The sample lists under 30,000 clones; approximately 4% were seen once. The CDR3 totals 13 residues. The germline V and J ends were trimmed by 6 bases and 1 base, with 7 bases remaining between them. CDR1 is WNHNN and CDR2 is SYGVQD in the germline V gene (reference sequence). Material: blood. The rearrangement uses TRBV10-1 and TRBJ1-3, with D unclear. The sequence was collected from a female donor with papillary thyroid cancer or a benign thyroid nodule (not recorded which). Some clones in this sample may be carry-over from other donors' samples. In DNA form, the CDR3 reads TGCGCCAGCAGGGCAGGTTCTGGAAACACCATATATTTT. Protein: CASRAGSGNTIYF.